This is a list of T cell receptor beta chains from one sample in a study of memory CD4+ T cells and cytomegalovirus serostatus. Method: immunoSEQ multiplex PCR; TCRdb's copy keeps in-frame clones and lacks some. The sample has roughly 45,000 clones; approximately 78% are singletons. Specimen: memory CD4+ T cells from blood. The receptors stem from an adult in good health and CMV-seronegative. CDR3s include the opening cysteine and the closing phenylalanine or tryptophan. A D gene is named only where the DNA matches it firmly. The size entry is marked missing in some rows and otherwise reads once, few, many or a size class.

v_call	clone_size	j_call	d_call	cdr3_nt	cdr3_aa
TRBV6-5	-	TRBJ1-1	-	TGTGCCAGCACTGTCGGGGGCCTAAACACTGAAGCTTTCTTT	CASTVGGLNTEAFF
TRBV6-5	-	TRBJ1-1	-	TGTGCCAGCAGACCAACCGGCGGGGACCATGGTGAAGCTTTCTTT	CASRPTGGDHGEAFF
TRBV27	few	TRBJ1-5	-	TGTGCCAGCAGTTTCGGGCAGGGTCAGCCCCAGCATTTT	CASSFGQGQPQHF
TRBV28	-	TRBJ1-1	-	TGTGCCAGCAGCTTATCGAAAGCCCGGGCTTTCTTT	CASSLSKARAFF
TRBV2	-	TRBJ2-7	-	TGTGCCAAAGGCCAGGGAGTGTCTAGGGAGCAGTACTTC	CAKGQGVSREQYF
TRBV7-2	-	TRBJ1-3	TRBD1	TGTGCCAGCAGGAGGGGGCTGTATGGAAACACCATATATTTT	CASRRGLYGNTIYF
TRBV30	-	TRBJ1-1	-	TGTGCCTGGAGTAGGACAGCGAACACTGAAGCTTTCTTT	CAWSRTANTEAFF
TRBV28	-	TRBJ1-2	TRBD1	TGTGCCAGCAGACTAAACAGGGGGAACTATGGCTACACCTTC	CASRLNRGNYGYTF
TRBV6-5	-	TRBJ1-6	-	TGTGCCAGCAGCCAATATGGAGGCAATTCACCCCTCCACTTT	CASSQYGGNSPLHF
TRBV6-5	-	TRBJ1-3	-	TGTGCCAGCACAAGGGGCGCTGGAAACACCATATATTTT	CASTRGAGNTIYF
TRBV19	-	TRBJ2-3	-	TGTGCCAGTAGTATTATGTTCGCGGGGGCCGGAGATACGCAGTATTTT	CASSIMFAGAGDTQYF
TRBV19	few	TRBJ1-5	-	TGTGCCAGTGCGCCCGGGAGCAATCAGCCCCAGCATTTT	CASAPGSNQPQHF
TRBV7-2	-	TRBJ1-4	-	TGTGCCAGCAGCTTGGCCGCACAGGGAACTAATGAAAAACTGTTTTTT	CASSLAAQGTNEKLFF
TRBV18	once	TRBJ2-7	-	TGTGCCAGCTCACCTCAGACAGACTCCTACGAGCAGTACTTC	CASSPQTDSYEQYF
TRBV5-6	-	TRBJ1-1	-	TGTGCCAGCAGGCCCCCGGGGTCGGAGGCTGAAGCTTTCTTT	CASRPPGSEAEAFF
TRBV5-1	-	TRBJ2-7	-	TGCGCCAGCAAAGAAGGTCCTAGCTCCTACGAGCAGTACTTC	CASKEGPSSYEQYF
TRBV7-2	-	TRBJ1-2	-	TGTGCCAGCAGCGTTGACAGCACGGGAGGCTACACCTTC	CASSVDSTGGYTF
TRBV28	once	TRBJ2-7	-	TGTGCCAGCAGCCGAGGGAGATACGAGCAGTACTTC	CASSRGRYEQYF
TRBV6-5	-	TRBJ1-4	-	TGTGCCAGCAGTTACTCACCCCACAATGGTGAAAAACTGTTTTTT	CASSYSPHNGEKLFF
TRBV5-1	-	TRBJ1-4	-	TGCGCCAGCAGCTTGGGAGTCCAGGGAAATGAAAAACTGTTTTTT	CASSLGVQGNEKLFF
TRBV2	few	TRBJ1-5	TRBD1	TGTGCCAGCAGGGCGGGACAGGGCTTCCAGCCCCAGCATTTT	CASRAGQGFQPQHF
TRBV7-2	-	TRBJ1-5	TRBD1	TGTGCCAGCAGCTTATGGACAGGGAATGAGGGAGAGCCCCAGCATTTT	CASSLWTGNEGEPQHF
TRBV7-8	-	TRBJ2-4	TRBD2	TGTGCCAGCAGCTTAATACCCGGCATAGCGGGGGTGAACATTCAGTACTTC	CASSLIPGIAGVNIQYF
TRBV28	-	TRBJ2-7	-	TGTGCCAGCGGCAACTACGAGCAGTACTTC	CASGNYEQYF
TRBV6-6	-	TRBJ1-1	-	TGTGCCAGCAAAGTGGGGGTTGTGAACACTGAAGCTTTCTTT	CASKVGVVNTEAFF
TRBV7-2	-	TRBJ1-1	-	TGTGCCAGCAGCCTGTTGGGACAGAACACTGAAGCTTTCTTT	CASSLLGQNTEAFF
TRBV4-3	-	TRBJ1-1	-	TGCGCCAGCAGCCAAGATAGAGACAACACTGAAGCTTTCTTT	CASSQDRDNTEAFF
TRBV6-6	-	TRBJ1-4	-	TGTGCCAGCAGTTACATGGGCCCCGCAGATGAAAAACTGTTTTTT	CASSYMGPADEKLFF
TRBV7-9	once	TRBJ2-2	-	TGTGCCAGCAGCTTAGGTCCAGGGAACACCGGGGAGCTGTTTTTT	CASSLGPGNTGELFF
TRBV6-1	-	TRBJ2-7	TRBD2	TGTGCCAGCGGACTAGCGGGGGGGTACGAGCAGTACTTC	CASGLAGGYEQYF
TRBV6-6	-	TRBJ1-6	-	TGTGCCAGCAGTCTCGATAGGGGGTATAATTCACCCCTCCACTTT	CASSLDRGYNSPLHF
TRBV28	-	TRBJ1-3	-	TGTGCCAGCAGCCCCGCACTTTCTGGAAACACCATATATTTT	CASSPALSGNTIYF
TRBV6-6	once	TRBJ2-7	-	TGTGCCAGCAGCATAGACGGGTACGAGCAGTACTTC	CASSIDGYEQYF
TRBV7-3	-	TRBJ1-4	-	TGTGCCAGCAGCTTTAACAGGGTTAATGAAAAACTGTTTTTT	CASSFNRVNEKLFF
TRBV18	-	TRBJ1-1	TRBD1	TGTGCCAGCTCACGGGACAGGATGAACACTGAAGCTTTCTTT	CASSRDRMNTEAFF
TRBV5-1	-	TRBJ2-1	-	TGCGCCAGCAGCCGGGGAGAACTAGCCGGGTCCTACAATGAGCAGTTCTTC	CASSRGELAGSYNEQFF
TRBV30	-	TRBJ2-5	TRBD2	TGTGCCTGGAGTCACCTAGCGGGGGTTGGGGAGACCCAGTACTTC	CAWSHLAGVGETQYF
TRBV6-1	-	TRBJ1-4	-	TGTGCCAGCAGTGATGAGTTAGGATACAATGAAAAACTGTTTTTT	CASSDELGYNEKLFF
TRBV11-2	-	TRBJ1-1	-	TGTGCCAGCACCCCTTTGGGCATGAACACTGAAGCTTTCTTT	CASTPLGMNTEAFF
TRBV7-6	few	TRBJ1-1	-	TGTGCCAGCAGCCCACTTGGGATGAACACTGAAGCTTTCTTT	CASSPLGMNTEAFF
TRBV27	-	TRBJ1-5	-	TGTGCCAGCAGTTTTCAAGACCAGCCCCAGCATTTT	CASSFQDQPQHF
TRBV29-1	few	TRBJ2-7	-	TGCAGCGTTGATGTGGAGGGACGCGAGCAGTACTTC	CSVDVEGREQYF
TRBV5-4	medium-sized	TRBJ1-6	-	TGTGCCAGCAGCTTGGACGGAAGCTATAATTCACCCCTCCACTTT	CASSLDGSYNSPLHF
TRBV6-5	-	TRBJ2-7	-	TGTGCCTCTTGGGACGGACTTACCTACGAGCAGTACTTC	CASWDGLTYEQYF
TRBV6-5	-	TRBJ1-2	-	TGTGCCAGCAGTTACTCGGGGGCCACCGGGTATGGCTACACCTTC	CASSYSGATGYGYTF
TRBV28	few	TRBJ2-7	-	TGTGCCAGCAGTTTTAGGGGTTTTGACAGGCCAAACTACGAGCAGTACTTC	CASSFRGFDRPNYEQYF
TRBV30	-	TRBJ1-2	-	TGTGCCTGGAGTGTTGGGGTCGGGGGGATGTCGTACACCTTC	CAWSVGVGGMSYTF
TRBV30	-	TRBJ2-7	-	TGTGCCTGGAGTTTACAGGGCCCCTGGGACGAGCAGTACTTC	CAWSLQGPWDEQYF
TRBV5-4	-	TRBJ2-4	-	TGTGCCAGCAGCTTGGTCCTCCGGGCCTCAGCCAAAAACATTCAGTACTTC	CASSLVLRASAKNIQYF
TRBV9	-	TRBJ1-1	-	TGTGCCAGCAGCGCTCGAGGGGGGAGATCGAACACTGAAGCTTTCTTT	CASSARGGRSNTEAFF
TRBV15	-	TRBJ2-1	-	TGTGCCACCAGCACCCTTCGGGGTCGTGTTGGGGACGAGCAGTTCTTC	CATSTLRGRVGDEQFF
TRBV14	-	TRBJ1-2	-	TGTGCCAGCAGCGGCCGGGAGGGAGGGATTTATGGCTACACCTTC	CASSGREGGIYGYTF
TRBV9	medium-sized	TRBJ1-1	-	TGTGCCAGCAGCGTAGAGGGGCAGACTGAAGCTTTCTTT	CASSVEGQTEAFF